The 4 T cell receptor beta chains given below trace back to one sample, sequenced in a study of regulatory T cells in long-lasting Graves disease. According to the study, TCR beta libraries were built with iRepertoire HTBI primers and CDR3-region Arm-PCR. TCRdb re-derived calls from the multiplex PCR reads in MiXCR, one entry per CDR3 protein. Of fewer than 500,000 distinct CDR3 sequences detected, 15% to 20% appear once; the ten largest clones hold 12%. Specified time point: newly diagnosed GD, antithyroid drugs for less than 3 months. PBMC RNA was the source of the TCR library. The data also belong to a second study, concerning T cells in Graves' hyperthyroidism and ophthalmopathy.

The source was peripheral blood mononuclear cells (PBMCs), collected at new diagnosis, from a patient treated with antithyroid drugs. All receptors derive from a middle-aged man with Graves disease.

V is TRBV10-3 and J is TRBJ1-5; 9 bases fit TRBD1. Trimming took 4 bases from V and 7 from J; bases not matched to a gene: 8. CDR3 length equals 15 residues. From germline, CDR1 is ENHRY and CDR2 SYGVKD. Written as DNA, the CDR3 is TGTGCCATCAGTGTGTCCAGGACAGGGGACCAGCCCCAGCATTTT. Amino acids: CAISVSRTGDQPQHF.

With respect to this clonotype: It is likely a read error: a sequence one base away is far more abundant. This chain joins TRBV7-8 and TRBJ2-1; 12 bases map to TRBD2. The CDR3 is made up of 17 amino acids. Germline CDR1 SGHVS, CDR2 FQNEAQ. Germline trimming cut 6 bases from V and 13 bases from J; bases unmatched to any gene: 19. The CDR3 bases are TGTGCCAGCAGTGCCGGGACTAGCGGGTACCTGGGAGAGACCCAGTTCTTC. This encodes CASSAGTSGYLGETQFF.

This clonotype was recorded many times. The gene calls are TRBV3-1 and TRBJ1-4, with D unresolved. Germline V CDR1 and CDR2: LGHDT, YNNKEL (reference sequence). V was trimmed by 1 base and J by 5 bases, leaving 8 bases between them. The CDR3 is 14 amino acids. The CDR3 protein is CASSQVGKNEKLFF. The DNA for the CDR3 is TGTGCCAGCAGCCAAGTCGGGAAAAATGAAAAACTGTTTTTT.

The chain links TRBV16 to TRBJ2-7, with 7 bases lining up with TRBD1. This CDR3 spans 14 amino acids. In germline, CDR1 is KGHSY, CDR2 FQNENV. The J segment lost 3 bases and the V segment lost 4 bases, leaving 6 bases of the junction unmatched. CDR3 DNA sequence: TGTGCCAGCAGCCTACCAGGGGGTCACTACGAGCAGTACTTC. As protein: CASSLPGGHYEQYF.